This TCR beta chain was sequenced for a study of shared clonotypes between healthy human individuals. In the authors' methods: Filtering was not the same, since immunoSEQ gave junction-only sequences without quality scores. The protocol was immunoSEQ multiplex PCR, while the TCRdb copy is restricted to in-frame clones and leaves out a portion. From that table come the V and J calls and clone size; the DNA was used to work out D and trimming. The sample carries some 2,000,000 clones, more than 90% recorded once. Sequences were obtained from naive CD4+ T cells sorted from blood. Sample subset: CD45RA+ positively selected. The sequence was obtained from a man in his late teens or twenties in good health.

As DNA, the CDR3 is TGCAGCGTTGACCTTGGCAGTCAGGTTTACAATGAGCAGTTCTTC. Its protein product is CSVDLGSQVYNEQFF. The chain carries TRBV29-1 and TRBJ2-1; unclear D gene. The CDR3 sequence is 15 residues long. V was clipped by 3 bases and J by 4 bases, with 16 bases between them. Germline V gene data show CDR1 as SQVTM and CDR2 as ANQGSEA.